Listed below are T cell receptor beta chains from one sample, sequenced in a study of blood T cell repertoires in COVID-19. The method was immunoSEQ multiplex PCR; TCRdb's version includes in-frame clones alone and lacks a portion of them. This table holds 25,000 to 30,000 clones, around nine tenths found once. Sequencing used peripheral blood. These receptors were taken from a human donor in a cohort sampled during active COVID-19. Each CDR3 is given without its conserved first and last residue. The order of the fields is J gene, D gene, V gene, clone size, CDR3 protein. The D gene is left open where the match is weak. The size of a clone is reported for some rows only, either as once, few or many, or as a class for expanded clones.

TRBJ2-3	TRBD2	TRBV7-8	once	ASSPVLTGGGNTQY
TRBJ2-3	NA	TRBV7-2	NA	ASSLAAGSTDTQY
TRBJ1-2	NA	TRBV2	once	ASSRDRLYGYT
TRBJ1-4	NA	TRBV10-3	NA	AISEGHNEKLF
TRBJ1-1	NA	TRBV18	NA	ASSPTPGNTEAF
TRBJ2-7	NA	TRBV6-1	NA	ASSDPAGTYEQY
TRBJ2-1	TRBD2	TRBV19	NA	ASSISLAGGVYNEQF
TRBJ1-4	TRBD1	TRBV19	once	ASSRDRGEKLF
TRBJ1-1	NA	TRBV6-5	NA	ASSYFSPYLRTEAF
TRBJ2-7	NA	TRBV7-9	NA	ASSFNRGGYEQY
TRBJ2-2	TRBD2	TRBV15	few	ATRLAGVGELF
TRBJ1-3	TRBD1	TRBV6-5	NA	ASRGTAHGNTIY
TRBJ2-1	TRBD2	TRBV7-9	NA	ASSLSLVAGGMSYNEQF
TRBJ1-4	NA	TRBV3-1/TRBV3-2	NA	ASSRRGANEKLF
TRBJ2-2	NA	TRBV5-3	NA	ARSPLVCRGTGELF
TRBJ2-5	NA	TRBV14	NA	ASSQRLQETQY
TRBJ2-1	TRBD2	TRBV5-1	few	ASSPGQPGGEQF
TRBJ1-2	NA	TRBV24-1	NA	ATSDFPLNYGYT
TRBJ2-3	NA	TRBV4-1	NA	ASSPRGPTLTDTQY
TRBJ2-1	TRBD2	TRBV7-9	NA	ASSLASGGYNEQF
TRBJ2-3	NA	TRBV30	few	AWRGSQGQQY
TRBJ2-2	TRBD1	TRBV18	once	ASSYQGAANTGELF
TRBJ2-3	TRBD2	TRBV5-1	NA	ASSSRERGGPTDTQY
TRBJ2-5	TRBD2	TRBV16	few	ASSQSPTSAQETQY
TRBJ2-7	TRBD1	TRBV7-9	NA	ASRDRVSYEQY
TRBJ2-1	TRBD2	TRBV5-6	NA	ASTPLGGLNEQF
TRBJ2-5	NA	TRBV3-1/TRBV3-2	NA	ASSPLSGVRETQY
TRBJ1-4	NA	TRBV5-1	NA	ASSLDSGEKLF
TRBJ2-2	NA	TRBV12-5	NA	ASGLVSGVTGELF
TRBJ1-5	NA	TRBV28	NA	ASNTRQVNQPQH
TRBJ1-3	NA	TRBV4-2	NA	ASSQEGRASGNTIY
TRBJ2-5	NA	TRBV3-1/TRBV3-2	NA	ASSQPRGYETQY
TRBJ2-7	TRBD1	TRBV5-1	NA	ASSGSGQHSYEQY
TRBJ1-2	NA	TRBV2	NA	ASSEAGVGGYT
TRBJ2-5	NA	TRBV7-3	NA	ASSLSGEETQY
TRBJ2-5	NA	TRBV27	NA	ASSLSYQETQY
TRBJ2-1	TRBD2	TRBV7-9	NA	ASSHSTSGRAAYNEQF
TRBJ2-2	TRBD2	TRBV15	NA	ATSGGLAGAVGELF
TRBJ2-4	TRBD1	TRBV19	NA	ASSMTGAESIQY
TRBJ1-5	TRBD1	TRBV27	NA	ASRGYGQPQH
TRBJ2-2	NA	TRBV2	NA	ASSDYGELF
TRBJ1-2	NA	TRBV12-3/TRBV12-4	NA	ASSRTDLGYT
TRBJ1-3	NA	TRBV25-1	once	ASSEPGGLSGNTIY
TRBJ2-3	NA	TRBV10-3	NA	AISESQGGADTQY
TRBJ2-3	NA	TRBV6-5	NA	ASRLSPADTQY
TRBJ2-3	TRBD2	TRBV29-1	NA	SVGETSGTDTQY
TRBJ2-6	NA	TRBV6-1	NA	ASSARQGVYSGANVLT
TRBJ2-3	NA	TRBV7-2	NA	ASSLFYSTDTQY
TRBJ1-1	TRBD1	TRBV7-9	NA	ASSFSGQGGTEAF
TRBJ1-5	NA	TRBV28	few	ASRQGNQPQH
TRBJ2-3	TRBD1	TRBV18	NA	ASSPNVGQGIPSTDTQY
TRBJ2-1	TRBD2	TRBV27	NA	ASSGGLAGRAEQF
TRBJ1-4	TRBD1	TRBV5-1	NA	ASSLTRTGGEKLF